This TCR beta chain was captured by sequencing in a study of T cell repertoires in aging, cancer and after chemotherapy. Findings and caveats of the study: Lymphoid organ infiltration in hematological cancer patients may impair thymic emigration or peripheral T cell expansion. Healthy donors lost TCR diversity with age mainly through richness, cancer patients through richness and evenness. These repertoire data do not allow conclusions about immunological memory after chemotherapy.

Peripheral blood genomic DNA, not sorted cells or RNA, was the template. Regarding this clonotype: The antigen is undetermined.

Multiplex touch-down PCR with TRB-A/B primers amplified rearranged V-D-J TRB sequences. MiXCR, applied by TCRdb to the multiplex PCR reads, yields one record per CDR3 protein. This table holds about 5,000 distinct CDR3 sequences, approximately 40% found once. Germline CDR1 is LNHDA and CDR2 is SQIVND (reference sequence). The CDR3 loop spans 14 amino acids. Trimming stripped 5 bases from V and 5 bases from J, with 14 bases between. Sequencing input: blood. The receptor comes from a human donor with a blood cancer. The chain combines TRBV19 with TRBJ2-3, with D maybe TRBD1 (6 bases). In DNA, the CDR3 is TGTGCCAGTAGTTTCACAGGGCAGGAAGATACGCAGTATTTT. It is translated as CASSFTGQEDTQYF.